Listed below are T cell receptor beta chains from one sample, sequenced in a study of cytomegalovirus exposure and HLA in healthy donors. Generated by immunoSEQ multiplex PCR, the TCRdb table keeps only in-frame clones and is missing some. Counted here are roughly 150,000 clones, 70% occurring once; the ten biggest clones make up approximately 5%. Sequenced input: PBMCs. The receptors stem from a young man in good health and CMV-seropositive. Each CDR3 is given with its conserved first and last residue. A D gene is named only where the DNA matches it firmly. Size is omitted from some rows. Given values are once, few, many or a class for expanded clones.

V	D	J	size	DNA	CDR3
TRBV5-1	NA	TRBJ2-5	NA	TGCGCCAGCAGCGAGGGATCCCAAGAGACCCAGTACTTC	CASSEGSQETQYF
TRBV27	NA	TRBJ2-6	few	TGTGCCAGCACTCCTCTTGGGGGGAGTGGGGCCAACGTCCTGACTTTC	CASTPLGGSGANVLTF
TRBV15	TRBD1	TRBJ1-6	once	TGTGCCACCAGCAGTACCCGGGGACAGGGGCCGTTCCTGAGCTCCTATAATTCACCCCTCCACTTT	CATSSTRGQGPFLSSYNSPLHF
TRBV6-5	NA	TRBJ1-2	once	TGTGCCAGCAGACCAAACAGGGATTTAAACTATGGCTACACCTTC	CASRPNRDLNYGYTF
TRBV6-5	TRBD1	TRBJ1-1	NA	TGTGCCAGCAGTGCCGGGACAGCGAACACTGAAGCTTTCTTT	CASSAGTANTEAFF
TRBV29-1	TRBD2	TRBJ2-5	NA	TGCAGCGTTTCGGGTGGTACTAGCGGGCTCACCCAAGAGACCCAGTACTTC	CSVSGGTSGLTQETQYF
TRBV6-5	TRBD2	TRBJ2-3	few	TGTGCCAGCAGTCCAAAAGCGGGAGCGGATACGCAGTATTTT	CASSPKAGADTQYF
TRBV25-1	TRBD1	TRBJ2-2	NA	TGTGCCAGCAGTATAGGAGTCGGGACAGAGAACACCGGGGAGCTGTTTTTT	CASSIGVGTENTGELFF
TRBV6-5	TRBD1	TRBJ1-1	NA	TGTGCCAGCAGTTACTCACAGGGGGCCGCTGAAGCTTTCTTT	CASSYSQGAAEAFF
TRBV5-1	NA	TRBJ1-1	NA	TGCGCCAGCAGCTCAACAGCTAACACTGAAGCTTTCTTT	CASSSTANTEAFF
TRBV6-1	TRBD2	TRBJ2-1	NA	TGTGCCAGCAGTACTATAAGCGGGAGGGCCGATGAGCAGTTCTTC	CASSTISGRADEQFF
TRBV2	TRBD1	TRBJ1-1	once	TGTGCCAGCAGTCTAAGGACCGGGACAGGGGGCAGGAACACTGAAGCTTTCTTT	CASSLRTGTGGRNTEAFF
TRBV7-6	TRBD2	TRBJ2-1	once	TGTGCCAGCAGCTTAGTGGGCGGGAGTGGCAACAATGAGCAGTTCTTC	CASSLVGGSGNNEQFF
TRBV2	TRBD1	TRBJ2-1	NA	TGTGCCAGCAGTGAAGGGACAGGGTTGCTAGGGGAGCAGTTCTTC	CASSEGTGLLGEQFF
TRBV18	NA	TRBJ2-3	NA	TGTGCCAGCTCTCTGGAGAGGGGCACAGATACGCAGTATTTT	CASSLERGTDTQYF
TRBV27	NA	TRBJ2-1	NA	TGTGCCAGCAGTTTACAGGGTCTAGAGCAGTTCTTC	CASSLQGLEQFF
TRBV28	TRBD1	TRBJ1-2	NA	TGTGCCACGCTAGGACAGGGGGCGCGTATTGGCTACACCTTC	CATLGQGARIGYTF
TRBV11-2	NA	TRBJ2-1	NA	TGTGCCAGCAGCATTAGCGGATACTACAATGAGCAGTTCTTC	CASSISGYYNEQFF
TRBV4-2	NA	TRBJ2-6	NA	TGTGCCAGCAGCCAAGATGGGGCCGCTGGGGCCAACGTCCTGACTTTC	CASSQDGAAGANVLTF
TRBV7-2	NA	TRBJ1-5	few	TGTGCCAGCAGCTTAGTAGCAGGGAATCAGCCCCAGCATTTT	CASSLVAGNQPQHF
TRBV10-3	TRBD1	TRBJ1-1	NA	TGTGCCATCAGCGGCGGGACAGGGGGCACTGAAGCTTTCTTT	CAISGGTGGTEAFF
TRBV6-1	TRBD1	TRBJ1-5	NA	TGTGCCAGCAGTGTTCCAGGGGGAGGTCAGCCCCAGCATTTT	CASSVPGGGQPQHF
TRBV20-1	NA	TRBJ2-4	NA	TGCAGTGCTAGACGGGGAGACATTCAGTACTTC	CSARRGDIQYF
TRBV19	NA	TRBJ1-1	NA	TGTGCCAGTAGTGCGACAGGTTTTGGAGCTTTCTTT	CASSATGFGAFF
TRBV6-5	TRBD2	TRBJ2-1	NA	TGTGCCAGCAGAACAGCGGGAGTACTCAATGAGCAGTTCTTC	CASRTAGVLNEQFF
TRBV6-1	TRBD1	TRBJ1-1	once	TGTGCCAGCAGTACGGGACAGGTACCCGCTGAAGCTTTCTTT	CASSTGQVPAEAFF
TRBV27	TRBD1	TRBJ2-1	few	TGTGCCAGCAGTCTGACAGGGGGCCAGCAGTTCTTC	CASSLTGGQQFF
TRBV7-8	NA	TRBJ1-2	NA	TGTGCCAGCAGCTTTCAATCCCCAGGGCGCTTCTATGGCTACACCTTC	CASSFQSPGRFYGYTF
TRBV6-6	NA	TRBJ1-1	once	TGTGCCAGCAGTTACCTTCCAGGGAGGGACACTGAAGCTTTCTTT	CASSYLPGRDTEAFF
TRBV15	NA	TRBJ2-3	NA	TGTGCCACCAGCGGATTATTAGCGGAGCCTAGCACAGATACGCAGTATTTT	CATSGLLAEPSTDTQYF
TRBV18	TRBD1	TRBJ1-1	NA	TGTGCCAGCTCACCACCCAGGACAGGGGAGGGGAACACTGAAGCTTTCTTT	CASSPPRTGEGNTEAFF
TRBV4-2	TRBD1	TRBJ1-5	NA	TGTGCCAGCAGCCAAACCCAGGGGGCCTATAGCAATCAGCCCCAGCATTTT	CASSQTQGAYSNQPQHF
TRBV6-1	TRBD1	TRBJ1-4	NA	TGTGCCAGCAGTGAAAGGGCAGGGGGTACGGGCGCAACTAATGAAAAACTGTTTTTT	CASSERAGGTGATNEKLFF
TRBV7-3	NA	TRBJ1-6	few	TGTGCCAGCAGCTTATTAGCAGTCTCACCCCTCCACTTT	CASSLLAVSPLHF
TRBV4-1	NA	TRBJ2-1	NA	TGCGCCAGCAGCCAAGAATATCCCTCCTACAATGAGCAGTTCTTC	CASSQEYPSYNEQFF
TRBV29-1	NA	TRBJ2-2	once	TGCAGCGTTCTGTCCACCGGGGAGCTGTTTTTT	CSVLSTGELFF
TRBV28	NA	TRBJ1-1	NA	TGTGCCAGCACCAAGCCCGGGAACTCTGAAGCTTTCTTT	CASTKPGNSEAFF
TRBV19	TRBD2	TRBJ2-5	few	TGTGCCAGTAGTACTCTAGCGGGGGGGCAAGAGACCCAGTACTTC	CASSTLAGGQETQYF
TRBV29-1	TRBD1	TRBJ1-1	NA	TGCAGCGGCCGAACAGGGGGCGAAACTGAAGCTTTCTTT	CSGRTGGETEAFF
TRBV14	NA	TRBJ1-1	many	TGTGCCAGCAGTCTCAGTACCCGCACTGAAGCTTTCTTT	CASSLSTRTEAFF
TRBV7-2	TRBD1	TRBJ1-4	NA	TGTGCCAGCCGCCCGGACAGGGATGGCGAAAAACTGTTTTTT	CASRPDRDGEKLFF
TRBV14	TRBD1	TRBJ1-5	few	TGTGCCAGCAGCCAAGATCTCTTACAGGGGTCTGGGCCCCAGCATTTT	CASSQDLLQGSGPQHF
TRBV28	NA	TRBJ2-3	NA	TGTGCCAGCAGTCCTCTGTCAGATACGCAGTATTTT	CASSPLSDTQYF
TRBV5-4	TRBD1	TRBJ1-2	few	TGTGCCAGCAGCTACTCACAGGGGGGGGGCTATGGCTACACCTTC	CASSYSQGGGYGYTF
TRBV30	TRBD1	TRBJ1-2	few	TGTGCCTGGAGTGGTGGCAATGGTGGCAGGGGGCGTTTTGCGTTCGGCTACACCTTC	CAWSGGNGGRGRFAFGYTF
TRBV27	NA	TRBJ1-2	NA	TGTGCCAGCAGTTCTCTTACAGGGATGCAGGCGGGTGGCTACACCTTC	CASSSLTGMQAGGYTF
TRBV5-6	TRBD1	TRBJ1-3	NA	TGTGCCAGCAGCTTGGCCCCCCTAGACAGGGGTGGTGGAAACACCATATATTTT	CASSLAPLDRGGGNTIYF
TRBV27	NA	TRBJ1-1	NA	TGTGCCAGCAGCAACAAACCCCATAACACTGAAGCTTTCTTT	CASSNKPHNTEAFF
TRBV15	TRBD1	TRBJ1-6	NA	TGTGCCACCAGCTCAGGGGGCTATAATTCACCCCTCCACTTT	CATSSGGYNSPLHF
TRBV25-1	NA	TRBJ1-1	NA	TGTGCCAGCAGTGAATTCGCCAGGGCTAACACTGAAGCTTTCTTT	CASSEFARANTEAFF
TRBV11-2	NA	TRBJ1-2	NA	TGTGCCAGCAGCTTAGTTTCCAGTCAGGGCTACACCTTC	CASSLVSSQGYTF
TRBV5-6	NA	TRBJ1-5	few	TGTGCCAGCAGCTTGGGGGCTGTAGGCCGTCAGGATCAGCCCCAGCATTTT	CASSLGAVGRQDQPQHF
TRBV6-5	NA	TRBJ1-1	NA	TGTGCCAGCAGTTACCCAGGGGTGAACACTGAAGCTTTCTTT	CASSYPGVNTEAFF
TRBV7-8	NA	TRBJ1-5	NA	TGTGCCAGCAGCACGGCAGGGCGAACCTTGGCCAATCAGCCCCAGCATTTT	CASSTAGRTLANQPQHF
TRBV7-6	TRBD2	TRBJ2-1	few	TGTGCCAGCAGCTCGCGGGGGGGAGAGTACAATGAGCAGTTCTTC	CASSSRGGEYNEQFF
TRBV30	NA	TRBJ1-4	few	TGTGCCTGGAGTGTAGACCGGCAGGGAAATGAAAAACTGTTTTTT	CAWSVDRQGNEKLFF
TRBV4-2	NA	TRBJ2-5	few	TGTGCCAGCAGCCAAGCGCTCAGGGATCAAGAGACCCAGTACTTC	CASSQALRDQETQYF